These 28 T cell receptor beta chains originate from one sample sequenced in a study of tumor-infiltrating lymphocytes in primary liver carcinoma. Both blood RNA, taken from unsorted whole blood, and germline DNA were extracted. Priming with a constant-region primer yielded TCR beta cDNA from about 500 ng total RNA. Libraries covering TCR beta were generated through three nested multiplex PCR rounds (using a slightly modified ARM-PCR). The first two PCR rounds used TRBV1-TRBV30 forward primers with a C-beta reverse primer, 9 to 11 cycles each. TCRdb recomputed calls from the multiplex PCR reads with MiXCR, one row per CDR3 protein. Here the sample spans 300,000 to 350,000 distinct CDR3 sequences, more than 55% being singletons. Sample: peripheral blood. The receptors were gathered from a woman aged 25 to 45 with primary liver carcinoma and hepatitis B virus infection.

In this sample, this clonotype turned up many times. J is TRBJ1-1 and V is TRBV11-2, with 7 nucleotides matching TRBD1. The CDR3 runs to 15 residues. V shed 4 bases, J shed 1 base, and the junction held 6 bases outside the gene matches. CDR1 and CDR2 (germline): SGHAT, FQNNGV. The CDR3 loop reads CASSSRQGQNTEAFF. CDR3 bases: TGTGCCAGCAGCTCCAGACAGGGCCAGAACACTGAAGCTTTCTTT.

The chain uses TRBV12-3 or TRBV12-4 and TRBJ2-1; 11 nucleotides line up with TRBD1. Trimming took 7 bases from V and 4 from J; bases not matched to a gene: 3. The CDR3 has 14 residues. The CDR3 DNA sequence: TGTGCCAGCACCGGGACAGGGGGGTACAATGAGCAGTTCTTC. It specifies CASTGTGGYNEQFF.

To note about this clonotype: One junction end disagrees with the germline gene, perhaps due to a read error. This chain links TRBV24-1 with TRBJ2-4; possible D gene TRBD1, 6 bases. CDR1 is KGHDR and CDR2 is SFDVKD in the germline V gene. This CDR3 comprises 14 residues. CDR3 protein: CATRGAVGKNIQCF. CDR3 coding DNA: TGTGCCACCAGGGGGGCTGTGGGCAAAAACATTCAGTGCTTC.

With respect to this clonotype: At one boundary the junction diverges from the germline segment, which might be a read error. This rearrangement joins TRBV11-3 to TRBJ1-1; D remains ambiguous. This CDR3 region has 13 residues. Germline V gene sequence: CDR1 SGHNT, CDR2 YENEEA. The CDR3 nucleotides read TGTGCCAACAGCTTAGAATCGAACAGTGAAGCTTTCTTT. Translation gives CANSLESNSEAFF.

This clonotype has at least ten counts. The CDR3 DNA reads TGTGCCAGCAGGGATGACGGAACCTACGAGCAGTACTTC. Its translation is CASRDDGTYEQYF. The chain links TRBV12-3 or TRBV12-4 to TRBJ2-7; D uncertain. Trimming stripped 6 bases from V and 2 bases from J, with 11 bases between. The CDR3 extends over 13 amino acids.

The V gene is TRBV6-5, the J gene TRBJ1-1; a possible D gene is TRBD1 (6 bases). Germline assignment: CDR1 MNHEY and CDR2 SVGAGI. This CDR3 region has 15 residues. Between the trimmed V and J ends, which lost 5 bases and 4 bases, there was a span of 17 bases. The CDR3 sequence is CASSQRGGRFTEAFF. CDR3 in DNA: TGTGCCAGCAGTCAAAGGGGGGGTAGGTTCACTGAAGCTTTCTTT.

The genes are TRBV28 and TRBJ2-7; TRBD2 matches 8 bases. This CDR3 has 14 residues. The V segment lost 5 bases and the J segment 11 bases; nucleotides outside the gene matches: 14. Germline CDR1 reads MDHEN; CDR2 reads SYDVKM. The CDR3 reads CASSDPRRGGSKYF. The CDR3 DNA reads as TGTGCCAGCAGTGACCCTCGACGGGGGGGGAGTAAGTACTTC.

Remarks on this clonotype: This may be a read error: a much more frequent sequence differs by one nucleotide. Because it lacks the conserved phenylalanine or tryptophan at the end, this CDR3 is likely a read error. The V and J genes are TRBV29-1 and TRBJ2-2, with 9 bases that match TRBD2. CDR3 length: 15 residues. Unmatched junction bases numbered 3, after V lost 4 bases and J lost 0 bases. The germline CDR1 and CDR2 sequences are SQVTM and ANQGSEA. The CDR3, as DNA: TGCAGCGTTGGGACTAGCGCGGCGAACACCGGGGAGCTGTTTTAT. Translated: CSVGTSAANTGELFY.

Many counts were recorded for this clonotype. The chain combines TRBV6-5 with TRBJ2-1, with 7 bases identical to TRBD1. This CDR3 spans 13 amino acids. V lost 6 bases, J lost 6 bases, and 5 bases stayed unmatched. The germline CDR1 and CDR2 sequences are MNHEY and SVGAGI. The DNA of the CDR3 is TGTGCCAGCAGGAAGACAGGGCTCAATGAGCAGTTCTTC. This codes for CASRKTGLNEQFF.

The rearrangement joins TRBV11-3 to TRBJ2-1; 7 bases fit TRBD2. V was pared by 3 bases and J by 12 bases, with 8 bases of the junction left unmatched. Germline-derived CDR1 and CDR2 are SGHNT and YENEEA. This CDR3 is 13 amino acids long. In nucleotides, the CDR3 is TGTGCCAGCAGCTTTTTCGGGAGGACAATGCAGTTCTTC. It translates to CASSFFGRTMQFF.

This CDR3 is CASSPPVGSDTQYF. CDR3 nucleotide sequence: TGTGCCAGCAGCCCACCGGTCGGCTCAGATACGCAGTATTTT. The chain carries TRBV7-9 and TRBJ2-3; D not certain. V lost 5 bases and J 4 bases, leaving 13 bases between the germline ends. This CDR3 is built from 14 residues. Germline assignment: CDR1 SEHNR and CDR2 FQNEAQ (reference sequence).

The rearrangement links TRBV6-2 or TRBV6-3 to TRBJ2-7; the match to TRBD2 covers 14 bases. The CDR3 consists of 15 residues. The germline V gene has CDR1 MNHEY and CDR2 SVGEGT. V was clipped by 7 bases and J by 9 bases; unmatched bases: 11. The CDR3 protein is CASTLTSGRAWVQYF. For the CDR3, the DNA is TGTGCCAGCACCCTGACTAGCGGGAGGGCCTGGGTGCAGTACTTC.

The V and J genes are TRBV29-1 and TRBJ1-1, with 10 bases lining up with TRBD1. The V and J ends lost 6 bases and 1 base, in that order; junction bases with no gene match: 14. The CDR3 is 17 residues long. Germline V gene sequence: CDR1 SQVTM, CDR2 ANQGSEA. Here the CDR3 reads CSVRRQGARGGNTEAFF. The CDR3 nucleotides are TGCAGCGTGCGAAGACAGGGGGCTCGGGGGGGGAACACTGAAGCTTTCTTT.

This clonotype was seen just once. Its ends do not fully match the called genes, so a read error is possible. The chain carries TRBV11-2 and TRBJ2-2, with D perhaps matching TRBD1 (6 bases). The CDR3 loop spans 16 amino acids. Germline V CDR1 and CDR2: SGHAT, FQNNGV. CDR3 nucleotide sequence: TGTGCCAGCAGCTTCAGGACAGAGTGGGACACCGGGGAGCTGGTTTTT. Its translation: CASSFRTEWDTGELVF.

This chain uses TRBV5-6 with TRBJ2-3; the D is unclear. CDR1 and CDR2 (germline): SGHDT, YYEEEE. The CDR3 sequence is 14 residues long. V was shortened by 1 base and J by 2 bases, with 8 bases between the two germline ends. CDR3 amino acids: CASSLRPLTDTQYF. DNA of the CDR3: TGTGCCAGCAGCTTGAGACCCCTCACAGATACGCAGTATTTT.

Notes on this clonotype: A read error may explain this, as a much larger clone is one base away. This chain uses TRBV14 with TRBJ2-1; TRBD2 matches at 7 bases. The CDR3 spans 15 residues. Looked up from germline, CDR1 is SGHDN and CDR2 is FVKESK. V lost 4 bases and J lost 7; bases outside the gene matches: 10. The CDR3 nucleotides are TGTGCCAGCAGCCCTTTGGGACTAACGGTAAATGAGCAGTTCTTC. Protein sequence: CASSPLGLTVNEQFF.

This clonotype was recorded a few times. The chain combines TRBV29-1 with TRBJ2-1; possibly TRBD1 for D (6 bases). V lost 6 bases and J 8 bases, leaving 17 bases between the germline ends. The germline gives CDR1 SQVTM, CDR2 ANQGSEA. The CDR3 sequence is 13 residues long. For the CDR3, the DNA is TGCAGCGTGGGGGCTCTATTGCTCCATGAGCAGTTCTTC. Amino acid sequence: CSVGALLLHEQFF.

A note on this clonotype: At one boundary the junction diverges from the germline segment, which might be a read error. The rearrangement joins TRBV11-2 to TRBJ2-1; 10 nucleotides match TRBD2. The CDR3 contains 17 residues. CDR1 and CDR2 (germline): SGHAT, FQNNGV. Here the CDR3 reads CACSLRGAGGPYNEQFF. The CDR3 DNA follows: TGTGCCTGCAGCTTAAGGGGAGCGGGAGGGCCATATAATGAGCAGTTCTTC.

The V gene is TRBV6-2 or TRBV6-3, the J gene TRBJ2-1, with D tentatively TRBD2 (5 bases). V lost 10 bases and J lost 7, with 20 bases in between. This CDR3 has 14 amino acids. Germline loops: CDR1 MNHEY, CDR2 SVGEGT. Written as DNA, the CDR3 is TGTGCCACCCGAGGGAGCAGGAGTTTAAATGAGCAGTTCTTC. It specifies CATRGSRSLNEQFF.

Comments on this clonotype: This sequence may be a read error, since a much larger clone differs from it by one base. The chain couples TRBV4-3 to TRBJ2-2; TRBD2 might be the D (5 bases). V gave up 3 bases and J gave up 6 bases, with 11 bases separating them. CDR3 size: 14 residues. CDR1 is LGHNA, CDR2 YSLEER, per germline. The CDR3, as DNA: TGCGCCAGCAGCCACTATAGCGCCCCCGGGGAGCTGTTTTTT. Translated, it gives CASSHYSAPGELFF.

This clonotype was observed a single time. V is TRBV6-2 or TRBV6-3 and J is TRBJ2-7; perhaps TRBD1 as D (6 bases). V was clipped by 6 bases and J by 6 bases, with 21 bases between them. The CDR3 runs 15 residues. The germline gives CDR1 MNHEY, CDR2 SVGEGT. CDR3 amino acids: CASRTMGQVGLEQYF. CDR3 in DNA: TGTGCCAGCAGAACGATGGGACAAGTGGGTCTCGAGCAGTACTTC.

The chain uses TRBV9 and TRBJ2-7, with TRBD2 as a possible D gene (5 bases). V was trimmed by 0 bases and J by 1 base, leaving 17 bases between them. The CDR3 consists of 17 residues. Germline V gene lookup returns CDR1 SGDLS and CDR2 YYNGEE. The CDR3 bases are TGTGCCAGCAGCGTAGCTCTGGGAGACTTACCTTCCTACGAGCAGTACTTC. Its protein product is CASSVALGDLPSYEQYF.

This clonotype occurred a few times. V is TRBV5-6 and J is TRBJ2-5; unclear D gene. CDR1 SGHDT and CDR2 YYEEEE come from the germline V gene. This CDR3 is 13 amino acids long. Deletions cut 5 bases from V and 3 bases from J, with 11 bases between. The CDR3 here is CASSLRRKETQYF. The CDR3, as DNA: TGTGCCAGCAGTTTAAGGCGCAAAGAGACCCAGTACTTC.

The V gene is TRBV28, the J gene TRBJ2-5; 13 bases agree with TRBD2. Germline CDR1 and CDR2: MDHEN and SYDVKM. Trimming at V came to 9 bases and at J to 3 bases, leaving 16 bases not matched to a gene. This CDR3 comprises 18 residues. The CDR3 region has the DNA TGTGCCAGGGCTCGGTGGACTAGCGGGAGAGGGGGGAAAGAGACCCAGTACTTC. This codes for CARARWTSGRGGKETQYF.

This clonotype has a handful of counts. The chain employs TRBV28 and TRBJ2-7, with TRBD1 matching over 7 bases. Losses at the gene ends were 7 bases for V and 7 bases for J; bases not matched to a gene: 10. The germline V gene encodes CDR1 MDHEN and CDR2 SYDVKM. The CDR3 is 13 amino acids. CDR3 DNA sequence: TGTGCCAGCATTGGGACAGTTATTGGGGAGCAGTACTTC. It is translated as CASIGTVIGEQYF. Full variable domain (rest looked up from reference TRBV28 and TRBJ2-7): DVKVTQSSRYLVKRTGEKVFLECVQDMDHENMFWYRQDPGLGLRLIYFSYDVKMKEKGDIPEGYSVSREKKERFSLILESASTNQTSMYLCASIGTVIGEQYFGPGTRLTVT.

The V call is TRBV11-2, the J call TRBJ2-7; unclear D gene. The CDR3 extends over 14 amino acids. Deletions cut 1 base from V and 0 bases from J, with 7 bases between. Germline-derived CDR1 and CDR2 are SGHAT and FQNNGV. The CDR3 region has the DNA TGTGCCAGCAGCTTAGGCTGGTGCTCCTACGAGCAGTACTTC. Its protein is CASSLGWCSYEQYF.

There are many counts of this clonotype. The rearrangement uses TRBV12-3 or TRBV12-4 and TRBJ2-2; weak D call: TRBD1 (7 bases). The CDR3 covers 14 residues. V lost 5 bases and J lost 6, with 13 bases in between. The CDR3: CASSLTGRSGELFF. The CDR3 coding sequence is TGTGCCAGCAGTCTGACAGGGAGGTCCGGGGAGCTGTTTTTT.

Details on this clonotype: Possible read error: a much larger clone is one base away. This chain uses TRBV6-2 or TRBV6-3 with TRBJ1-5, with 10 bases identical to TRBD1. J lost 11 bases, V lost 5 bases, and 12 bases had no gene match. Germline CDR1 is MNHEY and CDR2 is SVGEGT. This CDR3 has 15 amino acids. CDR3 DNA: TGTGCCAGCAGTCCGGGACAGGGGTTCCGGCAGTCCCAGCATTTT. Translating gives CASSPGQGFRQSQHF.